This TCR beta chain was captured by sequencing in a study of T cell responses to AZD1222 COVID-19 vaccine. The repertoire was sequenced with immunoSEQ multiplex PCR; TCRdb's copy has only in-frame clones and lacks some. The sample holds more than 55,000 clones, about 88% seen once. The V end lost 7 bases, the J end lost 4 bases, and 11 bases lay between the germline ends. The CDR3 is 13 residues long. Germline V gene sequence: CDR1 WSHSY, CDR2 SAAADI. This TCR was recovered from an adult who received the AZD1222 COVID-19 vaccine. This chain connects TRBV10-2 to TRBJ1-5; tentatively, D is TRBD1 (5 bases). The input for sequencing was peripheral blood, taken 28 days after the second AZD1222 dose. The CDR3 region has the DNA TGCGCCAGCAAGAGGGGTGGTAATCAGCCCCAGCATTTT. Translated, it gives CASKRGGNQPQHF.